This TCR beta chain came from a study of blood T cells in healthy people across ages. The CDR3 spans 14 residues. With 8 bases clipped from V and 9 bases from J, the junction kept 6 bases outside the gene matches. Germline V CDR1 and CDR2: MNHNY, SVGAGI (reference sequence). Study-level results: TCR beta diversity tracked closely with naive T cell percentage.

Then a second PCR, running roughly 6 to 11 cycles, was carried out with a sample-barcoded 5' primer and a J-beta primer mix. From the 5' RACE reads, TCRdb called clonotypes with MiXCR, one entry per CDR3 protein. The sample has about 800,000 distinct CDR3 sequences, around half seen once. In the case of this clonotype: Its target is unknown.

The V and J genes are TRBV6-6 and TRBJ2-1; TRBD2 matches 14 bases. The source of this sequence is a man of 80 years or more in good health. The material sequenced was blood. CDR3: CASGTSGSDGEQFF. The CDR3 nucleotides read TGTGCCAGCGGGACTAGCGGGAGTGATGGTGAGCAGTTCTTC.